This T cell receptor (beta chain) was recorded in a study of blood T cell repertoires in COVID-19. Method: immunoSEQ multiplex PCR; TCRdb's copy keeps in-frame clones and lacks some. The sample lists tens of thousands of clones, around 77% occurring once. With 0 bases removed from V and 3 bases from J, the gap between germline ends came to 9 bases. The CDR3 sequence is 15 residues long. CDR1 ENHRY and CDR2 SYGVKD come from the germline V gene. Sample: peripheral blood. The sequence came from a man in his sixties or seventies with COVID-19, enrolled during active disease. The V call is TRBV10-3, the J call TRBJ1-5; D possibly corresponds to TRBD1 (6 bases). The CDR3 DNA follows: TGTGCCATCAGTGAGTCCAGGGGCCACAATCAGCCCCAGCATTTT. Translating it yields CAISESRGHNQPQHF.